Following are 10 T cell receptor beta chains from one sample sequenced in a study of blood T cell repertoires in COVID-19. Sequencing was performed with immunoSEQ multiplex PCR; in TCRdb, only in-frame clones are kept and a portion is missing. This table has roughly 20,000 clones, around 80% appearing once. Sequencing input: peripheral blood. The receptors stem from a man aged 60 to 75 with acute or convalescent COVID-19.

The chain couples TRBV11-2 to TRBJ2-4, with D possibly TRBD2 on 5 matching bases. Trimming took 5 bases from V and 1 from J, leaving 12 bases between them. The germline V gene encodes CDR1 SGHAT and CDR2 FQNNGV. There are 15 residues in the CDR3. The CDR3, as DNA: TGTGCCAGCAGCCTCCCGGAGGTGGCCAAAAACATTCAGTACTTC. Protein sequence: CASSLPEVAKNIQYF.

In DNA, the CDR3 is TGTGCCAGCAGCGTAGGTTGGGAGCGGGGGGCTGACGAACGCACAGATACGCAGTATTTT. Protein sequence: CASSVGWERGADERTDTQYF. The rearrangement joins TRBV9 to TRBJ2-3, with 9 bases aligning to TRBD2. The CDR3 extends over 20 amino acids. Germline CDR1 SGDLS, CDR2 YYNGEE. V lost 0 bases, J lost 1 base, and 15 bases stayed unmatched.

CDR3 coding DNA: TGTGCCAGCAGCTTAGGAGGTAGCTCTGGAAACACCATATATTTT. This encodes CASSLGGSSGNTIYF. V gene TRBV7-9 combines with J gene TRBJ1-3, with D unresolved. V lost 1 base to trimming and J lost 0 bases, with 7 bases between them. This CDR3 has 15 amino acids. Per the germline V gene, CDR1 is SEHNR and CDR2 is FQNEAQ (reference sequence).

The rearrangement joins TRBV5-1 to TRBJ2-1; 7 bases are a match to TRBD1. Germline values: CDR1 SGHRS, CDR2 YFSETQ. The CDR3 loop spans 15 amino acids. The ends lost 5 bases at V and 3 bases at J; junction bases unmatched: 8. The CDR3 bases are TGCGCCAGCAGTTCTCAAGGGGGCTTCTACAATGAGCAGTTCTTC. Translating gives CASSSQGGFYNEQFF.

The gene calls are TRBV27 and TRBJ1-2; D gene ambiguous. V lost 2 bases, J lost 2 bases, and 6 bases lay in between. The CDR3 totals 13 residues. The germline CDR1 and CDR2 sequences are MNHEY and SMNVEV (reference sequence). CDR3 protein: CASSLRGNYGYTF. CDR3 bases: TGTGCCAGCAGTTTAAGAGGGAACTATGGCTACACCTTC.

CDR3 protein: CASSSQGSWLAFF. Written as DNA, the CDR3 is TGTGCCAGCAGTTCTCAGGGGTCTTGGTTGGCTTTCTTT. This chain joins TRBV7-2 and TRBJ1-1; D perhaps matches TRBD1 (6 bases). The CDR3 is 13 amino acids. Germline lookup yields CDR1 SGHTA and CDR2 FQGNSA. Trimming stripped 6 bases from V and 11 bases from J, with 19 bases between.

On this clone itself: One end of the junction fails to match germline, which may point to a read error. V usage is TRBV19 and J usage is TRBJ2-4; maybe TRBD1 (5 bases). Germline V gene lookup returns CDR1 LNHDA and CDR2 SQIVND (reference sequence). The CDR3 length is 17 residues. The CDR3 protein is CASSLEAGPGAKNIQYF. The CDR3 region has the DNA TGTGCCAGTAGTCTAGAGGCAGGGCCCGGGGCCAAAAACATTCAGTACTTC.

The chain employs TRBV7-2 and TRBJ2-1; 9 nucleotides agree with TRBD2. This CDR3 has 15 amino acids. The V gene's germline CDR1 is SGHTA and CDR2 FQGNSA. With V trimmed by 1 base and J by 14 bases, 12 bases remained unmatched. The CDR3, as DNA: TGTGCCAGCAGCTTAGAGGTAGCGGGGGCGGTGGGAAAGTTCTTC. As protein: CASSLEVAGAVGKFF.

Written as DNA, the CDR3 is TGCGCCAGCAGCCTGGCGGGACAGGGGTCTCAGCCCCAGCATTTT. Translated: CASSLAGQGSQPQHF. The chain recombines TRBV4-1 with TRBJ1-5; TRBD1 matches at 10 bases. Germline loops: CDR1 MGHRA, CDR2 YSYEKL. The CDR3 has 15 residues. V gave up 4 bases and J gave up 6 bases; unmatched junction bases: 6.

The V gene is TRBV7-2, the J gene TRBJ1-5; the D is unclear. Trimming cost V 5 bases and J 8 bases, with 16 bases left between them. Per germline, CDR1 SGHTA and CDR2 FQGNSA. The CDR3 spans 14 residues. CDR3 bases: TGTGCCAGCAGCCCTTTTAGCCTCGAGGAGCCCCAGCATTTT. It translates to CASSPFSLEEPQHF.